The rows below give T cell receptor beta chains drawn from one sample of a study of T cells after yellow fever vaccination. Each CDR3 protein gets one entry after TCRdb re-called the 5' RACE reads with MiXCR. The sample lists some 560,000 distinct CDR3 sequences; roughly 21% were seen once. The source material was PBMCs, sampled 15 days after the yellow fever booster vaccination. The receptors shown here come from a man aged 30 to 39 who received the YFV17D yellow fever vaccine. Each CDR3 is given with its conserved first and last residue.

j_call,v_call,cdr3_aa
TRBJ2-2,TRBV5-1,CASSLAHWRNTGELFF
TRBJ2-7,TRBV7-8,CASSTRTGEGGHEQYF
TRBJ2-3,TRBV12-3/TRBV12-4,CASTQRGVQYF
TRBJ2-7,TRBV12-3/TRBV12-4,CASSFASGSYEQYF
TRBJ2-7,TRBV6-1,CASSWTGVEYEQYF
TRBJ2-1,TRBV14,CASSQEWPANEQFF
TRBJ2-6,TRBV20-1,CSAPEIGQGSGANVLTF
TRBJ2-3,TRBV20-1,CSARSPTGDTDTQYF
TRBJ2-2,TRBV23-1,CASNRTSPDTGELFF
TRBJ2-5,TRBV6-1,CATHGVHQGETQYF
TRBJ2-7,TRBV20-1,CSARKETSAYEQYF
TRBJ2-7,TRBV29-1,CSVSPGTGGLQEQYF
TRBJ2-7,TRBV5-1,CASSLAGSEQYF
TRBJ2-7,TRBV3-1,CASSQAGALGLEQYF
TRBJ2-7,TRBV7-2,CASSSSSGSPYEQYF